Included here is one T cell receptor beta chain sequence, with context. Antigen: not known. The CDR3 has 14 amino acids. The V and J ends lost 4 bases and 3 bases, in that order; junction bases with no gene match: 6. Germline lookup yields CDR1 GTSNPN and CDR2 SVGIG (reference sequence). Treatment of the sample: oral pan-JAK inhibitor, 5-10 mg twice daily. Reverse transcription of extracted RNA yielded cDNA, which provided the sequencing template. Some clones are missing from TCRdb's copy, which holds only in-frame ones; the method was immunoSEQ multiplex PCR. The data show more than 150,000 clones, 40% to 65% seen once. These data come from a study of CD8+ T cells in alopecia areata. On the study more broadly: Twice a day, 5 to 10 mg of oral tofacitinib was administered to treated patients. Overall study results and limits: Tissue-resident alphabeta T cells belonging to normal skin likewise get sequenced within scalp specimens. It was lesional scalp, especially alopecia totalis/universalis, that showed higher clonality than normal scalp.

This receptor was taken from a human donor with alopecia areata. V gene TRBV30 combines with J gene TRBJ1-2, with 9 bases lining up with TRBD1. Material: CD8+ T cells sorted from blood, obtained at roughly week 53, from a patient treated with tofacitinib. CDR3 sequence: CAWTGTGLDYGYTF. DNA for the CDR3: TGTGCCTGGACCGGGACAGGGCTGGACTATGGCTACACCTTC.